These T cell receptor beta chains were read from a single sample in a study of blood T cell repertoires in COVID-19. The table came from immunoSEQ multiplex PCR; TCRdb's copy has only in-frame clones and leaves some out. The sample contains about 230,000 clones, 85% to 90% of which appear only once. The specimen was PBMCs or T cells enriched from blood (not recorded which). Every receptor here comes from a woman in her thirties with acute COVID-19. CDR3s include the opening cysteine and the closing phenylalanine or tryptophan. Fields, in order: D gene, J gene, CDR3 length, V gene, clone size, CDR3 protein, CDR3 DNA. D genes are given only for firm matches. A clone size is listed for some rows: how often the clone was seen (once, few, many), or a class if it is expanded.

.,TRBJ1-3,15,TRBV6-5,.,CASSYSEGRRNTIYF,TGTGCCAGCAGTTACTCAGAGGGTCGACGAAACACCATATATTTT
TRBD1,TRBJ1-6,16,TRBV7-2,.,CASSLNRGQGNSPLHF,TGTGCCAGCAGCTTAAATCGCGGACAGGGGAATTCACCCCTCCACTTT
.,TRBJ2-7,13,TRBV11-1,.,CASSVDRNYEQYF,TGTGCCAGCAGCGTCGACAGGAACTACGAGCAGTACTTC
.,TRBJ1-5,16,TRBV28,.,CASSLWAGGAGQPQHF,TGTGCCAGCAGTTTATGGGCCGGGGGAGCGGGTCAGCCCCAGCATTTT
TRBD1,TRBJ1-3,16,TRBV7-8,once,CASSLGQTNSGNTIYF,TGTGCCAGCAGCTTGGGACAGACAAACTCTGGAAACACCATATATTTT
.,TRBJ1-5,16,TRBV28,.,CASSLMAGVSNQPQHF,TGTGCCAGCAGTTTAATGGCAGGGGTAAGCAATCAGCCCCAGCATTTT
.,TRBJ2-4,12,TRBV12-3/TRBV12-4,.,CASRSESDIQYF,TGTGCCAGCCGATCTGAGTCGGACATTCAGTACTTC
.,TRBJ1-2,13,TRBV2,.,CASSDRTPYGYTF,TGTGCCAGCAGTGACAGGACTCCTTATGGCTACACCTTC
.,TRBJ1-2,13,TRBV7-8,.,CASSRTANYGYTF,TGTGCCAGCAGCCGGACAGCCAACTATGGCTACACCTTC
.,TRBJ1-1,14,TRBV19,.,CASSIIQMNTEAFF,TGTGCCAGTAGTATAATACAGATGAACACTGAAGCTTTCTTT
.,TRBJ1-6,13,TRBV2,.,CASKGGNNSPLHF,TGTGCCAGCAAAGGGGGTAATAATTCACCCCTCCACTTT
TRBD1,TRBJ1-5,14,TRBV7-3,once,CASSPGTVTQPQHF,TGTGCCAGCAGCCCCGGGACAGTAACTCAGCCCCAGCATTTT
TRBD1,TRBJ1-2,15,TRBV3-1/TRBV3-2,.,CASSHGDRHNYGYTF,TGTGCCAGCAGCCACGGGGACAGACATAACTATGGCTACACCTTC
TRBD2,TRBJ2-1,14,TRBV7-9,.,CASSNSGGHNEQFF,TGTGCCAGCAGCAATAGCGGGGGTCATAATGAGCAGTTCTTC
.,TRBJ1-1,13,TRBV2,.,CASSEAGRTEAFF,TGTGCCAGCAGTGAAGCAGGGAGGACTGAAGCTTTCTTT
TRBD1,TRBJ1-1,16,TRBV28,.,CASSPRGQGGNTEAFF,TGTGCCAGCAGCCCCCGAGGACAGGGGGGGAACACTGAAGCTTTCTTT
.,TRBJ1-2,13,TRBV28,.,CAITGGSIHGYTF,TGTGCCATAACCGGGGGTTCGATTCATGGCTACACCTTC
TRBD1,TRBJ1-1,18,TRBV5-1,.,CASSSFPTGEVTNTEAFF,TGCGCCAGCAGCTCCTTCCCCACAGGGGAGGTGACGAACACTGAAGCTTTCTTT
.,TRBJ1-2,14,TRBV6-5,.,CASSWVGGGYGYTF,TGTGCCAGCAGTTGGGTGGGAGGGGGCTATGGCTACACCTTC
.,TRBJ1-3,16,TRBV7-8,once,CASSLGVQNSGNTIYF,TGTGCCAGCAGCTTAGGGGTACAGAACTCTGGAAACACCATATATTTT
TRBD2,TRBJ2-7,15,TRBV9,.,CASSVGGRGAYEQYF,TGTGCCAGCAGCGTAGGTGGTCGGGGGGCCTACGAGCAGTACTTC
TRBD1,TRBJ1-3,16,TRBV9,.,CASSVNRGLSGNTIYF,TGTGCCAGCAGCGTTAACAGGGGTCTCTCTGGAAACACCATATATTTT
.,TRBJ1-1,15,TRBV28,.,CASSLQGRMNTEAFF,TGTGCCAGCAGTTTACAGGGCAGAATGAACACTGAAGCTTTCTTT
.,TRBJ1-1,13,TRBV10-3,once,CAIRYTQGTEAFF,TGTGCCATCCGGTATACCCAGGGCACTGAAGCTTTCTTT
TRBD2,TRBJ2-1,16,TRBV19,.,CASSMGLAGGQNEQFF,TGTGCCAGTAGTATGGGACTAGCGGGGGGGCAGAATGAGCAGTTCTTC
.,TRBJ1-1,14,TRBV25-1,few,CASSEWPLNTEAFF,TGTGCCAGCAGTGAATGGCCATTGAACACTGAAGCTTTCTTT
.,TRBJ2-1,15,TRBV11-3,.,CASSLEAKMYNEQFF,TGTGCCAGCAGCCTAGAGGCCAAGATGTACAATGAGCAGTTCTTC
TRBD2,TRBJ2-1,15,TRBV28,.,CASIEAGRTHNEQFF,TGTGCCAGCATCGAAGCGGGACGGACTCACAATGAGCAGTTCTTC
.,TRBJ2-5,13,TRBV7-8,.,CASTLSRRETQYF,TGTGCCAGCACCCTTAGCAGGAGGGAGACCCAGTACTTC
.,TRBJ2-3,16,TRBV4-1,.,CASSPGGRTSTDTQYF,TGCGCCAGCAGCCCAGGAGGCAGAACTAGCACAGATACGCAGTATTTT
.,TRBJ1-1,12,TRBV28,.,CASIFPPAEAFF,TGTGCCAGCATCTTCCCCCCAGCTGAAGCTTTCTTT
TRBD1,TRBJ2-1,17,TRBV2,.,CASRLGGPLSSYNEQFF,TGTGCCAGCAGGTTAGGGGGCCCCCTGAGCTCCTACAATGAGCAGTTCTTC
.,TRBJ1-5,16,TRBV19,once,CASRARDYYSNQPQHF,TGTGCCAGTCGAGCCAGGGACTACTATAGCAATCAGCCCCAGCATTTT
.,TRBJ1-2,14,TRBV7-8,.,CASSFGRQSYGYTF,TGTGCCAGCAGCTTCGGTAGACAGTCCTATGGCTACACCTTC
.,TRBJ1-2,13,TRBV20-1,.,CSASQGFQGGYTF,TGCAGTGCTAGTCAGGGTTTTCAGGGAGGCTACACCTTC
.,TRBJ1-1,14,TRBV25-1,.,CASIRGDKGHEAFF,TGTGCCAGCATCAGAGGGGACAAAGGTCACGAAGCTTTCTTT
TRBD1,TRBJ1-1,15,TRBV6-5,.,CASSRTRTGGSEAFF,TGTGCCAGCTCTCGAACAAGGACAGGGGGGTCTGAAGCTTTCTTT
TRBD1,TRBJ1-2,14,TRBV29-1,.,CSAMYRGLYYGYTF,TGCAGCGCCATGTACAGGGGGCTATACTATGGCTACACCTTC
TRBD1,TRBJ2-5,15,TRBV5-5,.,CASRVQGDYPETQYF,TGTGCCAGCAGAGTCCAGGGGGATTATCCGGAGACCCAGTACTTC
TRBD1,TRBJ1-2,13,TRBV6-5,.,CASRDRANYGYTF,TGTGCCAGTCGGGACAGGGCTAACTATGGCTACACCTTC
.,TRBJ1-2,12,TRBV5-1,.,CASSPLDSDYTF,TGCGCCAGCTCCCCCCTCGACAGCGACTACACCTTC